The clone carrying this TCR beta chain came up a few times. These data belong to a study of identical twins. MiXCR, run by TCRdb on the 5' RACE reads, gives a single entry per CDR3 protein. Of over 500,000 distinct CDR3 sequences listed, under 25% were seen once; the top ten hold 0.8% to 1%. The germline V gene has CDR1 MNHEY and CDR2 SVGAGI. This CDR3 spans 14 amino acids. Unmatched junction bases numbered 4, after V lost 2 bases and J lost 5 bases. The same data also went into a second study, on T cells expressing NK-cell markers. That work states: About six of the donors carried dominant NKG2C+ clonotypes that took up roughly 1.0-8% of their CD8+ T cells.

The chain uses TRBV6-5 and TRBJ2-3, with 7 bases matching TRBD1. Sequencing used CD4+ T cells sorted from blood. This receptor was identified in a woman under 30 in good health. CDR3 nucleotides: TGTGCCAGCAGTTACAGACAGGGTAGAGATACGCAGTATTTT. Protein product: CASSYRQGRDTQYF.